Listed below are T cell receptor beta chains from one sample, sequenced in a study of Ad26.COV2.S vaccination and SARS-CoV-2 variants. The repertoire was sequenced with immunoSEQ multiplex PCR; TCRdb's copy has only in-frame clones and lacks some. This sample yields roughly 350,000 clones, of which roughly 90% are seen a single time; 6.4% belongs to the top ten. The sequenced sample was peripheral blood, obtained in a trial of Ad26.COV2.S vaccine versus placebo. The receptors derive from a person between 18 and 60 years old who received the Ad26.COV2.S COVID-19 vaccine or a placebo. Both conserved end residues are part of each CDR3.

v_gene,CDR3aa
TRBV5-1,CASSFSTENYGYTF
TRBV7-6,CASSLTQGGGETQYF
TRBV6-2/TRBV6-3,CASSDPNRAYEQYF
TRBV28,CASRPWGGSTDTQYF
TRBV6-5,CASSQQGFEQYF
TRBV7-9,CASSLRGGNQPQHF
TRBV5-1,CASSLSSGPPRSETQYF
TRBV7-7,CASSSGQGAGDEQFF
TRBV18,CASSPGDGYTF
TRBV6-5,CASSYRGPLGTEAFF
TRBV5-1,CASSSGLDSSPLHF
TRBV4-3,CASSQESKASGGAGKNIQYF
TRBV27,CASSLSRWADTQYF
TRBV15,CATSRGAGSYEQYF
TRBV27,CASSFGRNTGELFF
TRBV7-6,CASSQGLAGAATDTQYF
TRBV28,CASSFSKYNLGDEQYF
TRBV30,CAWTSLGQGEQYF
TRBV19,CASSGLARATGELFF
TRBV5-4,CASSSQKETNEKLFF
TRBV7-2,CASSRPTDTQYF
TRBV4-3,CASSQQTGFSGNTIYF
TRBV5-3,CARSGGGGGNQPQHF
TRBV10-3,CAISESYRGPLATNEKLFF
TRBV28,CASGSPPGQGNTEAFF
TRBV5-4,CASSLGAGMALYGYTF
TRBV6-6,CASSYSKGAGANVLTF
TRBV5-4,CASSLVGGGLYTEAFF
TRBV6-2/TRBV6-3,CASSGTPYNEQFF